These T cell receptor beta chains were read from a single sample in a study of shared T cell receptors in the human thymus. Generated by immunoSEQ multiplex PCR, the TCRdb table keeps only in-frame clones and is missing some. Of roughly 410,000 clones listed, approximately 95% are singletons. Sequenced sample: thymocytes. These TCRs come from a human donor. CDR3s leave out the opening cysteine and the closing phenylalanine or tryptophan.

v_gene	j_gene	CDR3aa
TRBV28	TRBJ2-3	ASCRAGGPGDTQY
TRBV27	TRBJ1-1	ASGQGAVMKAF
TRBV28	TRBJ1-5	ASSLSLIQPQH
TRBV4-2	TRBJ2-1	ASSQHLPAPFLLSSYNEQF
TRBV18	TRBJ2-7	ASSRGFRDRGIYEQY
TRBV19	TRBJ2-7	ASSPQETYEQY
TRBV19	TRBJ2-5	ASSIGTRCETQY
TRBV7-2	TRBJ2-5	ASSQQQGRETQY
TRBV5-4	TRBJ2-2	ASTTLMGRRGNTGELF
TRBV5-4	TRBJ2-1	ASSLEGSGSADEQF
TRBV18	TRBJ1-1	ASSPGTVNTEAF
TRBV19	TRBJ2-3	ASTPPNTDTQY
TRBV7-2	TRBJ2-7	ASSFRSTYSAGVYYEQY
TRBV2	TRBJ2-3	ASSERVSTDTQY
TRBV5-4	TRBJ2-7	ASSLGDRGCYEQY
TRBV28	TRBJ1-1	ASSLPLKATGPENTEAF
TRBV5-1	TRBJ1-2	ASSFGDGYT
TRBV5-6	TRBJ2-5	ASSPRAQETQY
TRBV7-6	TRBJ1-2	ASSLRRREIIDGYT
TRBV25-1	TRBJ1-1	ASSETGAENTNTEAF
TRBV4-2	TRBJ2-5	ASSQGRRREKYQETQY
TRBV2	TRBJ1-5	ATNLGQPRGQPQH
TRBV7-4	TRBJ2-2	ASSFTGRSGELF
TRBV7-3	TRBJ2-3	ASSPNMTNSTDTQY
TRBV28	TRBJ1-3	ASAGGPLSGNTIY
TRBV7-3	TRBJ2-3	ASSSPVAGVADTQY
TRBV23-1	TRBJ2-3	AGKRDASTDTQY
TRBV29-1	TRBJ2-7	SVEEPSYEQY
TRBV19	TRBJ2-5	ASSTGGGSETQY
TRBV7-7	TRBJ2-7	ASSVQGGEQY
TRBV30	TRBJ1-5	AWSADPSKPQH
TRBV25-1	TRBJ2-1	ASSETIAGGPYNEQF
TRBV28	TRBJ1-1	ASSSGTGGWVTEAF
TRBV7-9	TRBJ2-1	ASSLAGPATEF
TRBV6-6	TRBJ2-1	ASRDGTSTNEQF
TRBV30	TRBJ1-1	AWSAGTGGTEAF
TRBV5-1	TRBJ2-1	ASSLAGVSNEQF
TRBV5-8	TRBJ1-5	ASSLLGVGGINQPQH
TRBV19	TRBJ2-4	ASRPPTSGRAGKNIQY
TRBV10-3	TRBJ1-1	AISEVAPQGENTEAF
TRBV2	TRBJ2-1	ASSPYSYNEQF
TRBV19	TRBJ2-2	ASSPPPGRRGTGELF
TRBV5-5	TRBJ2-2	ASSPRTGGVTGELF
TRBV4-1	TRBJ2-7	ASSVGPYPYEQY
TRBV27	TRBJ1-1	ASSEGGANTEAF
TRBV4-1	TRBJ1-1	ASSRPFTMNTEAF
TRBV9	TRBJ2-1	ASSVVAGGPLPHNEQF
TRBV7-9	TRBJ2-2	ASSSSGNSGNTGELF
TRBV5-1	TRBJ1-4	ASSASDTRNEKLF
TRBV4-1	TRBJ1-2	ASSQDQGAGYGYT
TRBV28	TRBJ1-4	ASRLNQGARVEKLF
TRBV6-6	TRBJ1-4	ASSPFAGTINEKLF
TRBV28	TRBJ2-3	ASSLRASGFGTDTQY